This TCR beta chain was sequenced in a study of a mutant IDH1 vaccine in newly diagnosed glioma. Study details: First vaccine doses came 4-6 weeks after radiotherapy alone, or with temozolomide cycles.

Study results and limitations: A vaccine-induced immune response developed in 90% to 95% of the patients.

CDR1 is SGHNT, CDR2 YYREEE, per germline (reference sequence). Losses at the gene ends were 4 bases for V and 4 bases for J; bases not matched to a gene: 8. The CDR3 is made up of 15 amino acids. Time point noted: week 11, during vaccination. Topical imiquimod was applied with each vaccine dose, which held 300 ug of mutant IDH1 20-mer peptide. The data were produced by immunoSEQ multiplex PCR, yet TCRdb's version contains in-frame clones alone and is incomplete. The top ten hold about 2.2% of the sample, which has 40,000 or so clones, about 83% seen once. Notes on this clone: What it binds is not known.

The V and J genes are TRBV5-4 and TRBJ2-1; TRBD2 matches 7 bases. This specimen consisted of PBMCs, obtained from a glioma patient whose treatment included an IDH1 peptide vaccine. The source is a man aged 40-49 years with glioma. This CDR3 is CASSPGRADYNEQFF. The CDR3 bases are TGTGCCAGCAGCCCTGGGAGGGCAGATTACAATGAGCAGTTCTTC.